One and the same sample provided the 22 T cell receptor beta chains below, sequenced in a study of blood T cell repertoires in COVID-19 (dated by TCRdb to the early 2020s). Library preparation was by the immunoSEQ multiplex PCR assay. This immuneACCESS table, as held by TCRdb, lists in-frame sequences with V and J called but not all clones. Of the missing ones, under half trace to an unresolved V gene in checked studies; the others have no known cause. The sample includes 140,000 to 150,000 clones, with over 80% observed a single time. The biggest ten clones account for roughly 6.2% of the sample. Specimen: PBMCs or T cells enriched from blood (not recorded which). These receptors all stem from a woman aged 40 to 55 who had recovered from COVID-19.

This sequence joins TRBV3-1 (or the pseudogene TRBV3-2) and TRBJ2-5; no reliable D call. From germline, CDR1 is LGHDT and CDR2 YNNKEL (reference sequence). V lost 3 bases and J 5 bases, leaving 16 bases between the germline ends. The CDR3 extends over 15 amino acids. The CDR3 protein is CASSHKEEPSETQYF. The CDR3 nucleotides read TGTGCCAGCAGCCATAAAGAAGAGCCCTCCGAGACCCAGTACTTC.

The chain combines TRBV7-9 with TRBJ1-2, with TRBD1 as a possible D gene (6 bases). The V end lost 5 bases, the J end lost 4 bases, and 17 bases lay between the germline ends. The CDR3 runs to 15 residues. CDR1 is SEHNR, CDR2 FQNEAQ, per germline (reference sequence). CDR3 sequence reads: CASSPHDGGVYGYTF. The CDR3, as DNA: TGTGCCAGCAGCCCCCATGATGGGGGCGTCTATGGCTACACCTTC.

The chain employs TRBV9 and TRBJ1-2, with 9 bases identical to TRBD1. The length of the CDR3 is 14 residues. The V segment lost 2 bases and the J segment 7 bases; nucleotides outside the gene matches: 6. The germline V gene has CDR1 SGDLS and CDR2 YYNGEE. Here the CDR3 reads CASSVDRGYPGYTF. The CDR3 DNA reads as TGTGCCAGCAGCGTGGACAGGGGTTACCCTGGCTACACCTTC.

This clone has ten or more counts. J is TRBJ1-1 and V is TRBV6-6; D gene ambiguous. This CDR3 is built from 12 residues. The V gene lost 6 bases and the J gene lost 7 bases, with 12 bases spanning the gap. Germline-derived CDR1 and CDR2 are MNHNY and SVGAGI (reference sequence). The CDR3 DNA reads as TGTGCCAGCAGGGAGGTGAATCTTGAAGCTTTCTTT. The encoded protein is CASREVNLEAFF.

This chain connects TRBV9 to TRBJ1-1; 7 bases align to TRBD1. The V segment lost 0 bases and the J segment 4 bases; nucleotides outside the gene matches: 3. This CDR3 contains 14 residues. CDR1 is SGDLS and CDR2 is YYNGEE in the germline V gene. CDR3 residues: CASSVVAGGTEAFF. The CDR3 DNA follows: TGTGCCAGCAGCGTAGTTGCAGGGGGCACTGAAGCTTTCTTT.

This rearrangement joins TRBV30 to TRBJ1-6; 7 bases fit TRBD1. After removal of 1 base from V and 2 bases from J, the junction contained 2 bases not matched to a gene. Germline V CDR1 and CDR2: GTSNPN, SVGIG (reference sequence). This CDR3 spans 15 amino acids. CDR3 nucleotides: TGTGCCTGGAGTGACCAGGGGGCCTATAATTCACCCCTCCACTTT. Residues: CAWSDQGAYNSPLHF. Looking up the rest from reference TRBV30 and TRBJ1-6 gives the full variable domain: SQTIHQWPATLVQPVGSPLSLECTVEGTSNPNLYWYRQAAGRGLQLLFYSVGIGQISSEVPQNLSASRPQDRQFILSSKKLLLSDSGFYLCAWSDQGAYNSPLHFGNGTRLTVT.

This clone ranks as medium-sized. The chain employs TRBV9 and TRBJ2-7, with 10 bases aligning to TRBD2. Germline CDR1 and CDR2: SGDLS and YYNGEE. This CDR3 spans 16 amino acids. V gave up 3 bases and J gave up 5 bases; unmatched junction bases: 11. The CDR3 is CASSGGASGGWHEQYF. The CDR3 nucleotides read TGTGCCAGCAGCGGTGGGGCTAGCGGGGGTTGGCACGAGCAGTACTTC.

This clone was picked up one time. The chain has TRBV19 and TRBJ1-3, with TRBD1 matching over 7 bases. The CDR3 is 14 residues long. The germline V gene encodes CDR1 LNHDA and CDR2 SQIVND (reference sequence). Unmatched junction bases numbered 5, after V lost 7 bases and J lost 2 bases. The CDR3 nucleotides read TGTGCCAGTAATCAGGGGGTTGCTGGAAACACCATATATTTT. It codes for CASNQGVAGNTIYF.

This chain uses TRBV11-1 with TRBJ1-1; 8 nucleotides agree with TRBD1. The CDR3 is 15 residues long. Looked up from germline, CDR1 is SGHAT and CDR2 is FQDESV (reference sequence). The trim removed 5 bases at V and 2 bases at J, leaving 7 bases unmatched. Written as DNA, the CDR3 is TGTGCCAGCAGCCCGAAACAGGGGGTTAACACTGAAGCTTTCTTT. Translation: CASSPKQGVNTEAFF.

The CDR3 reads CASKGAVNTEAFF. The CDR3, as DNA: TGTGCCAGCAAGGGGGCGGTCAACACTGAAGCTTTCTTT. V usage is TRBV25-1 and J usage is TRBJ1-1, with 7 bases identical to TRBD1. Germline values: CDR1 MGHDK, CDR2 SYGVNS. The V segment lost 7 bases and the J segment 2 bases; nucleotides outside the gene matches: 4. The length of the CDR3 is 13 residues.

The table lists this clone with a count of one. The rearrangement joins TRBV29-1 to TRBJ2-1, with D possibly TRBD2 on 6 matching bases. The CDR3 loop spans 12 amino acids. The germline CDR1 and CDR2 sequences are SQVTM and ANQGSEA. Trimming removed 6 bases from V and 4 bases from J, with 10 bases in between. The CDR3 DNA sequence: TGCAGCGTCGCCCGGGGGTACAATGAGCAGTTCTTC. Translated: CSVARGYNEQFF.

V usage is TRBV11-2 and J usage is TRBJ2-1, with a tentative D call TRBD2 (5 bases). Deletions cut 5 bases from V and 9 bases from J, with 14 bases between. The CDR3 is 13 residues long. From germline, CDR1 is SGHAT and CDR2 FQNNGV. In nucleotides, the CDR3 is TGTGCCAGCAGCCCGGGAACTGTTAGTGAGCAGTTCTTC. It yields the protein CASSPGTVSEQFF.

This chain links TRBV19 with TRBJ1-1; TRBD1 aligns across 9 bases. The V and J ends lost 6 bases and 5 bases, in that order; junction bases with no gene match: 13. The germline gives CDR1 LNHDA, CDR2 SQIVND (reference sequence). The CDR3 runs 16 residues. The CDR3 nucleotides are TGTGCCAGTAGCCAGGCCCTCGGACAGGGGAGGACTGAAGCTTTCTTT. This codes for CASSQALGQGRTEAFF.

This chain links TRBV30 with TRBJ1-5; TRBD1 aligns across 10 bases. The CDR3 has 17 amino acids. The V gene's germline CDR1 is GTSNPN and CDR2 SVGIG (reference sequence). J lost 4 bases, V lost 5 bases, and 14 bases had no gene match. In DNA form, the CDR3 reads TGTGCCTGGGATCCGGGACAGGGGTTTAGCGGGAATCAGCCCCAGCATTTT. Translating gives CAWDPGQGFSGNQPQHF.

V is TRBV28 and J is TRBJ2-7, with TRBD1 as a possible D gene (5 bases). Germline CDR1 MDHEN, CDR2 SYDVKM. The ends were cut back, 7 bases at V and 3 bases at J, with 25 bases in the middle. The CDR3 runs to 17 residues. In DNA, the CDR3 is TGTGCCAGCACCTCCGGCAGGGTGGCCAACCTTCTCTACGAGCAGTACTTC. Amino acids: CASTSGRVANLLYEQYF.

The chain carries TRBV27 and TRBJ2-6; 9 bases fit TRBD1. The V gene end was trimmed by 7 bases and the J gene end by 0 bases; junction bases not matched to a gene: 13. Looked up from germline, CDR1 is MNHEY and CDR2 is SMNVEV (reference sequence). The CDR3 covers 19 residues. CDR3 bases: TGTGCCAGCACCAGCGAGCGGGACAGGGCTTCCTCTGGGGCCAACGTCCTGACTTTC. Translated: CASTSERDRASSGANVLTF.

The V gene is TRBV29-1, the J gene TRBJ1-6, with D perhaps TRBD1 (5 bases). CDR3 length: 13 residues. CDR1 SQVTM and CDR2 ANQGSEA come from the germline V gene. V shed 7 bases and J shed 10 bases, with 17 bases lying between them. CDR3 nucleotides: TGCAGCGCTCAGGACATGGCGGAATCACCCCTCCACTTT. Its protein is CSAQDMAESPLHF. Full variable domain (outside the CDR3, taken from reference TRBV29-1 and TRBJ1-6): SAVISQKPSRDICQRGTSLTIQCQVDSQVTMMFWYRQQPGQSLTLIATANQGSEATYESGFVIDKFPISRPNLTFSTLTVSNMSPEDSSIYLCSAQDMAESPLHFGNGTRLTVT.

The chain joins TRBV4-1 to TRBJ2-3; tentatively, D is TRBD2 (6 bases). The CDR3 has 14 residues. The V end lost 4 bases, the J end lost 1 base, and 9 bases lay between the germline ends. In germline, CDR1 is MGHRA, CDR2 YSYEKL. The chain's CDR3 is CASSPGLGTDTQYF. In DNA, the CDR3 is TGCGCCAGCAGCCCGGGACTTGGCACAGATACGCAGTATTTT.

The chain has TRBV6-5 and TRBJ2-3, with 9 bases identical to TRBD1. Trimming removed 10 bases from V and 3 bases from J; junction bases left unmatched: 5. Germline loops: CDR1 MNHEY, CDR2 SVGAGI. This CDR3 is built from 13 residues. The CDR3 nucleotides read TGTGCCACCACCGGGACAGGGACAGATACGCAGTATTTT. Protein sequence: CATTGTGTDTQYF.

This clone was found once. The chain uses TRBV30 and TRBJ1-1; D may be TRBD1 (6 bases). CDR1 and CDR2 (germline): GTSNPN, SVGIG (reference sequence). The CDR3 consists of 13 residues. V shed 2 bases and J shed 3 bases, with 10 bases lying between them. The chain's CDR3 is CAWSLDSHTEAFF. In DNA form, the CDR3 reads TGTGCCTGGAGTTTGGACAGTCACACTGAAGCTTTCTTT.

The chain combines TRBV30 with TRBJ1-5; 9 nucleotides match TRBD1. The V gene end was trimmed by 4 bases and the J gene end by 9 bases; junction bases not matched to a gene: 10. There are 14 residues in the CDR3. Per the germline V gene, CDR1 is GTSNPN and CDR2 is SVGIG (reference sequence). As DNA, the CDR3 is TGTGCCTGGACTATGACAGGGGGAAAGGGGCCCCAGCATTTT. As protein: CAWTMTGGKGPQHF.

This clone was seen a single time. This same CDR3 is encoded by further DNA sequences in the sample. The V and J genes are TRBV5-1 and TRBJ1-1; the D gene is possibly TRBD1 (6 bases). Germline loops: CDR1 SGHRS, CDR2 YFSETQ. The CDR3 has 13 residues. Trimming shortened V by 4 bases and J by 1 base, and 8 bases separated the two germline ends. CDR3 residues: CASSLGGNTEAFF. CDR3 DNA sequence: TGCGCCAGCAGCCTAGGGGGGAACACTGAAGCTTTCTTT.